The entry that follows covers one TCR beta chain sequence. The antigen is unknown. The entry originates in a study of T cell responses to AZD1222 COVID-19 vaccine. The study, taken as a whole, reports: White British people made up most donors, females outnumbered males, and clonal diversity was possibly underestimated. The span of vaccine-associated CD4 TCRs extended across spike, with dominance at 160-218 and 743-854. No day 14 peak samples; only post-peak repertoires were characterized.

V lost 1 base and J lost 0, with 19 bases in between. This CDR3 spans 19 amino acids. CDR1 and CDR2 (germline): SGHNT, YENEEA. Here immunoSEQ multiplex PCR was the method, and the copy in TCRdb shows in-frame clones only, minus some. The table records approximately 84,000 clones, around 89% of them present only once. This sample comprised peripheral blood, obtained 28 days after the second AZD1222 dose. The rearrangement links TRBV11-3 to TRBJ2-1; tentatively, D is TRBD1 or TRBD2 (6 bases each). The TCR sequence derives from an adult who received the AZD1222 COVID-19 vaccine. CDR3 bases: TGTGCCAGCAGCTTAGGTTTCGGAGGGGGGCGAAGCTCCTACAATGAGCAGTTCTTC. As protein: CASSLGFGGGRSSYNEQFF.